Below are 19 T cell receptor beta chains sequenced from a single sample in a study of read filtering for tumor transcriptome and immune sequencing. This library used around 0.4 ug RNA and molecular barcoded adaptors spanning alpha/delta and beta/gamma chains. TCRdb itself ran the reads through MiXCR, one entry per CDR3 protein. The data show roughly 6,000 distinct CDR3 sequences, about a quarter seen once. Input material: a population of CD138-negative cells sorted from bone marrow. Every receptor here comes from a donor over 35 with multiple myeloma.

This clonotype was observed a few times. V is TRBV9 and J is TRBJ2-1; D not certain. V was clipped by 3 bases and J by 0 bases, with 16 bases between them. The CDR3 runs 17 residues. Germline V gene sequence: CDR1 SGDLS, CDR2 YYNGEE. CDR3 amino acids: CASSATVTASSYNEQFF. The CDR3 nucleotides are TGTGCCAGCAGCGCAACGGTGACCGCTAGCTCCTACAATGAGCAGTTCTTC.

Worth noting for this clonotype: At one end, the junction sequence differs from germline, possibly due to a read error. The chain carries TRBV29-1 and TRBJ2-7; 9 nucleotides agree with TRBD1. Germline V lookup: CDR1 SQVTM, CDR2 ANQGSEA. This CDR3 has 15 residues. CDR3 sequence reads: CGVPQGQGQTYEQYF. Here the CDR3 DNA reads TGCGGCGTTCCCCAAGGACAGGGGCAGACCTACGAGCAGTACTTC.

This clonotype showed up many times. This sequence joins TRBV6-5 and TRBJ2-1; D is perhaps TRBD2 (5 bases). In germline, CDR1 is MNHEY, CDR2 SVGAGI. This CDR3 spans 15 amino acids. V shed 3 bases and J shed 2 bases, with 11 bases lying between them. The CDR3 DNA follows: TGTGCCAGCAGTTATGGTGGGGAGCCCTACAATGAGCAGTTCTTC. Its translation: CASSYGGEPYNEQFF.

In the case of this clonotype: This likely reflects a read error, since a far larger clone is one base away. V gene TRBV21-1 combines with J gene TRBJ1-6; TRBD1, the D gene given by the table, was not confirmed from the DNA. Matching the DNA end better, TRBJ1-1 makes the J call doubtful. TRBV21-1 is described as a pseudogene. This CDR3 has 15 residues. DNA of the CDR3: TGTGCCAGCAGCAAAGTGGGCGGGCGGCGGACTGAAGCTTTCTTT. It yields the protein CASSKVGGRRTEAFF.

Comment on this clonotype: A far larger clone is off by one base, so a read error is likely. The chain recombines TRBV6-5 with TRBJ1-5; 7 bases are shared with TRBD1. The CDR3 covers 16 residues. Germline V lookup: CDR1 MNHEY, CDR2 SVGAGI. This chain's CDR3 is CASSTARDSSNLPQHF. CDR3 sequence (DNA): TGTGCCAGCAGCACAGCCCGGGACAGTTCCAATCTGCCCCAGCATTTT.

This clonotype showed up many times. This sequence joins TRBV4-2 and TRBJ2-7, with no clear D. Per the germline V gene, CDR1 is LGHNA and CDR2 is YNFKEQ. The CDR3 runs 14 residues. V was trimmed by 0 bases and J by 0 bases, leaving 6 bases between them. The CDR3 sequence is CASSQDLNSYEQYF. CDR3 nucleotides: TGTGCCAGCAGCCAAGATCTGAACTCCTACGAGCAGTACTTC.

This clonotype has a count of ten or more. The chain uses TRBV6-5 and TRBJ2-3; TRBD2 aligns across 9 bases. Looked up from germline, CDR1 is MNHEY and CDR2 is SVGAGI. Germline trimming cut 6 bases from V and 5 bases from J; bases unmatched to any gene: 6. The CDR3 is made up of 14 amino acids. CDR3 region: CASRLAGAKDTQYF. In DNA, the CDR3 is TGTGCCAGCAGGTTAGCGGGAGCTAAAGATACGCAGTATTTT.

This clonotype came up many times. This chain links TRBV20-1 with TRBJ2-5, with D unclear. The ends were cut back, 5 bases at V and 5 bases at J, with 27 bases in the middle. Germline CDR1 is DFQATT and CDR2 is SNEGSKA (reference sequence). The CDR3 covers 17 residues. CDR3 region: CSAVQRTNPLPSETQYF. As DNA, the CDR3 is TGCAGTGCTGTACAGAGAACTAACCCCCTCCCGTCCGAGACCCAGTACTTC.

This clonotype was counted at least ten times. The J gene is TRBJ2-3, the V gene TRBV5-4; D gene unclear. This CDR3 has 12 amino acids. Deletions cut 6 bases from V and 1 base from J, with 6 bases between. Germline-derived CDR1 and CDR2 are SGHNT and YYREEE (reference sequence). The CDR3 protein is CASTEGTDTQYF. In DNA, the CDR3 is TGTGCCAGCACTGAGGGCACAGATACGCAGTATTTT.

Remarks on this clonotype: It is likely a read error: a sequence one base away is far more abundant. The chain has TRBV28 and TRBJ1-6, with D hard to call. This CDR3 is built from 13 residues. Looked up from germline, CDR1 is MDHEN and CDR2 is SYDVKM. CDR3 amino acids: CASRLTPGTETFF. The CDR3 region has the DNA TGTGCCAGCAGACTTACCCCCGGCACTGAAACTTTCTTT.

This clonotype ranks as medium-sized. The chain carries TRBV12-5 and TRBJ2-1, with TRBD2 matching over 14 bases. CDR1 is LGHNT and CDR2 is FRNRAP in the germline V gene. J lost 3 bases, V lost 1 base, and 11 bases had no gene match. The length of the CDR3 is 20 residues. CDR3: CASGLASGTSGRTGYNEQFF. In DNA, the CDR3 is TGTGCTAGTGGTTTGGCCTCCGGGACTAGCGGGAGAACGGGCTACAATGAGCAGTTCTTC.

This clonotype has a count of ten or more. The chain employs TRBV20-1 and TRBJ1-1; D not certain. V gave up 4 bases and J gave up 8 bases, with 14 bases separating them. Germline assignment: CDR1 DFQATT and CDR2 SNEGSKA (reference sequence). The CDR3 consists of 12 residues. The CDR3 here is CSAIYLGHEAFF. Here the CDR3 DNA reads TGCAGTGCTATTTATTTGGGCCACGAAGCTTTCTTT.

On this clonotype: It is likely a read error: a sequence one base away is far more abundant. V usage is TRBV5-6 and J usage is TRBJ2-1, with a weak D call TRBD1 (5 bases). The germline CDR1 and CDR2 sequences are SGHDT and YYEEEE. The V end was cut by 0 bases, the J end by 5 bases, with 9 bases between. This CDR3 is 14 amino acids long. CDR3 loop: CASSLDGAHNEQFF. The CDR3, as DNA: TGTGCCAGCAGCTTGGATGGGGCCCACAATGAGCAGTTCTTC.

The genes are TRBV7-3 and TRBJ2-3; 14 bases fit TRBD2. Losses at the gene ends were 5 bases for V and 4 bases for J; bases not matched to a gene: 2. Per the germline V gene, CDR1 is SGHTA and CDR2 is FQGTGA. The CDR3 covers 15 residues. CDR3 nucleotide sequence: TGTGCCAGCAGCACGGGACTAGCGGGGGCAGATACGCAGTATTTT. Protein product: CASSTGLAGADTQYF. Based on the CDR3 plus reference TRBV7-3 and TRBJ2-3, the full variable domain is GAGVSQTPSNKVTEKGKYVELRCDPISGHTALYWYRQSLGQGPEFLIYFQGTGAADDSGLPNDRFFAVRPEGSVSTLKIQRTERGDSAVYLCASSTGLAGADTQYFGPGTRLTVL.

This clonotype was found many times. The V and J genes are TRBV10-1 and TRBJ2-7; D unresolved. This CDR3 has 13 amino acids. Germline CDR1 and CDR2: WNHNN and SYGVQD (reference sequence). Between the trimmed V and J ends, which lost 6 bases and 6 bases, there was a span of 15 bases. CDR3 nucleotides: TGCGCCAGCAGCCCACTCGTAAGAGGCGAGCAGTACTTC. This gives the protein CASSPLVRGEQYF.

Points on this clonotype: One end of the junction varies from germline; a read error may be responsible. The chain employs TRBV13 and TRBJ2-1; no definite D call. This CDR3 comprises 14 residues. From germline, CDR1 is PRHDT and CDR2 FYEKMQ (reference sequence). This CDR3 reads CASSSSGRINDQFF. The CDR3 nucleotides are TGTGCCAGCAGCTCCTCCGGGCGGATCAATGATCAGTTCTTC.

Only a few counts were recorded for this clonotype. A read error is the likely source, as a far larger clone sits one nucleotide away. The V gene is TRBV28, the J gene TRBJ2-1, with D perhaps TRBD1 (6 bases). Germline V CDR1 and CDR2: MDHEN, SYDVKM. The CDR3 is 12 amino acids. V shed 5 bases and J shed 10 bases, with 12 bases lying between them. The CDR3 sequence: CASSQQGYEQFF. DNA for the CDR3: TGTGCCAGCAGTCAACAGGGATACGAGCAGTTCTTC. The whole variable domain, remainder taken from reference TRBV28 and TRBJ2-1, is DVKVTQSSRYLVKRTGEKVFLECVQDMDHENMFWYRQDPGLGLRLIYFSYDVKMKEKGDIPEGYSVSREKKERFSLILESASTNQTSMYLCASSQQGYEQFFGPGTRLTVL.

Regarding this clonotype: Given a far larger clone just one base away, this is likely a sequencing read error. The CDR3 here is CASSGEGMSEAFF. In DNA form, the CDR3 reads TGTGCCAGCAGCGGTGAGGGGATGTCTGAAGCTTTCTTT. The gene calls are TRBV6-1 and TRBJ1-1, with D possibly TRBD1 on 5 matching bases. Trimming removed 6 bases from V and 6 bases from J, with 14 bases in between. Germline V CDR1 and CDR2: MNHNS, SASEGT. The CDR3 length is 13 residues.

Concerning this clonotype: With only one base between it and a far larger clone, this is likely a read error. V and J are TRBV20-1 and TRBJ1-4; D not resolved. The last part of the DNA fits TRBJ2-3 better; the J call may be wrong. The CDR3 contains 14 residues. Germline CDR1 reads DFQATT; CDR2 reads SNEGSKA (reference sequence). This chain's CDR3 is CSAILESGTDTQYF. DNA of the CDR3: TGCAGTGCTATCCTAGAGTCCGGCACAGATACGCAGTATTTT.